This TCR beta chain is drawn from a study of cytotoxic CD8 clonotypes in ibrutinib-treated CLL. Overall study: Response samples were obtained once patients had received a median 12 months of treatment, range 6 to 36. Average yields of 255,043 productive templates and 94,082 productive rearrangements characterized the samples. Whole-study results and caveats: The clonality went up when patients responded to ibrutinib and dropped back toward baseline at progression.

Germline loops: CDR1 MGHRA, CDR2 YSYEKL. This CDR3 is 14 amino acids long. V was shortened by 4 bases and J by 4 bases, with 11 bases between the two germline ends. Clones were sequenced by immunoSEQ multiplex PCR, and TCRdb holds only the in-frame ones, with some missing. The repertoire has about 140,000 clones, 60% to 85% of them found once; the top ten carry 28%. This clone appeared a few times. Its antigen is as yet unknown. Source: PBMCs, taken after 12 months of ibrutinib treatment. The genes are TRBV4-1 and TRBJ1-5; tentatively, D is TRBD1 (5 bases). This clonotype was sampled from a human donor with chronic lymphocytic leukemia. Here the CDR3 DNA reads TGCGCCAGCAGCCGTGACAGTCCTAATCAGCCCCAGCATTTT. Translating it yields CASSRDSPNQPQHF.